This TCR beta chain originates from a study of cytomegalovirus exposure and HLA in healthy donors. Use of 60 Vbeta and 13 Jbeta primers characterized the PCR. The data were produced by immunoSEQ multiplex PCR, yet TCRdb's version contains in-frame clones alone and is incomplete. Of around 90,000 clones detected, 60% to 65% appear once; the ten largest clones hold roughly 2.5%. This clone has just a few counts. V was shortened by 3 bases and J by 4 bases, with 10 bases between the two germline ends. Germline V gene data show CDR1 as SNHLY and CDR2 as FYNNEI. The CDR3 has 15 residues. V gene TRBV2 combines with J gene TRBJ1-6; D is perhaps TRBD1 (5 bases). The sequenced sample consisted of PBMCs. This clonotype was obtained from a human donor in good health. DNA of the CDR3: TGTGCCAGCAGTGAGTCGGGGGGGTATAATTCACCCCTCCACTTT. It encodes CASSESGGYNSPLHF. The full variable domain, with the rest looked up from reference TRBV2 and TRBJ1-6, is EPEVTQTPSHQVTQMGQEVILRCVPISNHLYFYWYRQILGQKVEFLVSFYNNEISEKSEIFDDQFSVERPDGSNFTLKIRSTKLEDSAMYFCASSESGGYNSPLHFGNGTRLTVT.